One sample yielded the 8 T cell receptor beta chains listed below, sequenced in a study of T cell responses to AZD1222 COVID-19 vaccine. The method was immunoSEQ multiplex PCR; TCRdb's version includes in-frame clones alone and lacks a portion of them. The repertoire holds about 59,000 clones, around 83% seen once, with under 7.5% in the top ten. The sequenced sample was peripheral blood, obtained on day 0 of AZD1222 vaccination. Receptor source: an adult in good health.

This chain links TRBV6-5 with TRBJ2-7, with D hard to call. The V gene's germline CDR1 is MNHEY and CDR2 SVGAGI. Trimming shortened V by 2 bases and J by 3 bases, and 8 bases separated the two germline ends. There are 13 residues in the CDR3. CDR3 region: CASSYTEDYEQYF. CDR3 nucleotide sequence: TGTGCCAGCAGTTACACAGAGGACTACGAGCAGTACTTC.

This CDR3 reads CASSPPDQGLSYGYTF. DNA of the CDR3: TGTGCCAGCAGCCCGCCCGACCAGGGGTTGAGCTATGGCTACACCTTC. V gene TRBV16 combines with J gene TRBJ1-2, with D possibly TRBD1 on 6 matching bases. CDR1 is KGHSY and CDR2 is FQNENV in the germline V gene. V lost 4 bases to trimming and J lost 4 bases, with 19 bases between them. This CDR3 region has 16 residues.

This clone was picked up a small number of times. The same CDR3 is also encoded by other DNA sequences in this sample. This chain links TRBV11-2 with TRBJ2-1; 15 positions match TRBD2. V gave up 4 bases and J gave up 9 bases; unmatched junction bases: 7. Germline loops: CDR1 SGHAT, CDR2 FQNNGV. The CDR3 is 16 residues long. CDR3 bases: TGTGCCAGCAGCTCCCCCGGACTAGCGGGGGGGCTTGAGCAGTTCTTC. This translates into CASSSPGLAGGLEQFF.

V is TRBV6-5 and J is TRBJ2-2; possible D gene TRBD2, 6 bases. The V and J ends lost 6 bases and 1 base respectively, with 12 bases between them. CDR3 length: 15 residues. Germline V gene sequence: CDR1 MNHEY, CDR2 SVGAGI. CDR3 DNA: TGTGCCAGCAGCAAAGGGACTCAGAACACCGGGGAGCTGTTTTTT. Its protein product is CASSKGTQNTGELFF.

The chain joins TRBV7-2 to TRBJ2-1; TRBD2 is a possible D gene (6 bases). Trimming took 1 base from V and 7 from J, leaving 14 bases between them. This CDR3 has 15 residues. Germline lookup yields CDR1 SGHTA and CDR2 FQGNSA. The CDR3 loop is CASSLVRVGGNEQFF. DNA for the CDR3: TGTGCCAGCAGCTTAGTGAGGGTTGGGGGGAATGAGCAGTTCTTC.

V usage is TRBV27 and J usage is TRBJ1-2; D may be TRBD1 (5 bases). The germline gives CDR1 MNHEY, CDR2 SMNVEV (reference sequence). The CDR3 spans 13 residues. V was shortened by 2 bases and J by 4 bases, with 8 bases between the two germline ends. The CDR3 spells CASSLMGTYGYTF. CDR3 bases: TGTGCCAGCAGTTTAATGGGGACCTATGGCTACACCTTC.

The chain carries TRBV6-5 and TRBJ1-6; D not resolved. This CDR3 is built from 15 residues. V was clipped by 6 bases and J by 0 bases, with 9 bases between them. The germline V gene encodes CDR1 MNHEY and CDR2 SVGAGI. CDR3 in DNA: TGTGCCAGCAGCCAGATGAGCTCCTATAATTCACCCCTCCACTTT. Residues: CASSQMSSYNSPLHF.

The genes are TRBV28 and TRBJ2-1; 8 bases agree with TRBD2. The germline V gene encodes CDR1 MDHEN and CDR2 SYDVKM. With V trimmed by 1 base and J by 8 bases, 7 bases remained unmatched. The CDR3 is made up of 15 amino acids. CDR3 nucleotides: TGTGCCAGCAGTTTATCGGGGGGGGCCTGGTATGAGCAGTTCTTC. Protein product: CASSLSGGAWYEQFF. Looking up the rest from reference TRBV28 and TRBJ2-1 gives the full variable domain: DVKVTQSSRYLVKRTGEKVFLECVQDMDHENMFWYRQDPGLGLRLIYFSYDVKMKEKGDIPEGYSVSREKKERFSLILESASTNQTSMYLCASSLSGGAWYEQFFGPGTRLTVL.